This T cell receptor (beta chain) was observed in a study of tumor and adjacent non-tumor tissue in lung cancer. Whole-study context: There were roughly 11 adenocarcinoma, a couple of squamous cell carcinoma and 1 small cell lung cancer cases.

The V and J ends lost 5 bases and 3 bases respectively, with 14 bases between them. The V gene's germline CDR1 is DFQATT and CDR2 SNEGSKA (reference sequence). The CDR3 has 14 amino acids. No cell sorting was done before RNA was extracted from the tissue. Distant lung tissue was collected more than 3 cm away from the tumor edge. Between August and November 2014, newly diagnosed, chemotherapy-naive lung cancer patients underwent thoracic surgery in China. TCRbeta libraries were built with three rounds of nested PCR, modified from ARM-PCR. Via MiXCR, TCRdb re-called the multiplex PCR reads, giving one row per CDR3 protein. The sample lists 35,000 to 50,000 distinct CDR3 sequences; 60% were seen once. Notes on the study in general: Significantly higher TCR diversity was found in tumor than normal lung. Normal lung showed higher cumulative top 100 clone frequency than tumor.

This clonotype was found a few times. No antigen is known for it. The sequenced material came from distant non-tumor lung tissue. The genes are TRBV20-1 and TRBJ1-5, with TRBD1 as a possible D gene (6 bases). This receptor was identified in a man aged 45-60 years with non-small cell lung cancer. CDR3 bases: TGCAGTGCTCACAGGGACGGCTACAATCAGCCCCAGCATTTT. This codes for CSAHRDGYNQPQHF.